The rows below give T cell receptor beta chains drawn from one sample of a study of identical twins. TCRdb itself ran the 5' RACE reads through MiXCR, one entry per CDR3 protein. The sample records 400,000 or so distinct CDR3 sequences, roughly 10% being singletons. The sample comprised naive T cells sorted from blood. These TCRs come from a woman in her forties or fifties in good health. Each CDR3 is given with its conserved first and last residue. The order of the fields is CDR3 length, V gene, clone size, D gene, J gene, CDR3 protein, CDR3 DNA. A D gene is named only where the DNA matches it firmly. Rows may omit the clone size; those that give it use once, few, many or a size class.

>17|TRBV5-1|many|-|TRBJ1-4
CASSLGPGAQTNEKLFF
TGCGCCAGCAGCCTGGGGCCCGGGGCGCAGACTAATGAAAAACTGTTTTTT
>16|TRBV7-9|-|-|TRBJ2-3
CASSSPLREISDTQYF
TGTGCCAGCAGCTCGCCTCTCCGGGAGATTTCAGATACGCAGTATTTT
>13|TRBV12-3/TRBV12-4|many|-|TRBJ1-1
CASITTPGLEAFF
TGTGCCAGCATTACTACCCCGGGCCTTGAAGCTTTCTTT
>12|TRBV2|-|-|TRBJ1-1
CASTTGPEGAFF
TGTGCCAGCACCACCGGACCGGAGGGAGCTTTCTTT
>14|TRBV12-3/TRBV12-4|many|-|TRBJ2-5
CASSEDSFQETQYF
TGTGCCAGCAGTGAGGACAGTTTTCAAGAGACCCAGTACTTC
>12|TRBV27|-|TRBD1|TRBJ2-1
CASSSPGTGSFF
TGTGCCAGCAGTTCACCCGGGACAGGGTCGTTCTTC
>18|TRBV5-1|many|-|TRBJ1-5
CASSLDFRGAASNQPQHF
TGCGCCAGCAGCTTGGATTTTAGGGGGGCCGCTAGCAATCAGCCCCAGCATTTT
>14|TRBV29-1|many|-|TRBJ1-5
CSVAGRGDNQPQHF
TGCAGCGTTGCGGGCAGGGGTGACAATCAGCCCCAGCATTTT
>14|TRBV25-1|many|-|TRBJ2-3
CASSASPGTDTQYF
TGTGCCAGCAGTGCCTCGCCGGGCACAGATACGCAGTATTTT
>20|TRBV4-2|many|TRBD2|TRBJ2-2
CASSQDSSGRTLSPTGELFF
TGTGCCAGCAGCCAAGACTCGAGCGGGAGGACACTCAGCCCCACCGGGGAGCTGTTTTTT
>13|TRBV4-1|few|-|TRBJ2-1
CASAAANYNEQFF
TGCGCCAGCGCAGCGGCCAACTACAATGAGCAGTTCTTC
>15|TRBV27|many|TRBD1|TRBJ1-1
CASSLSGGAGTEAFF
TGTGCCAGCAGTTTATCAGGGGGCGCGGGAACTGAAGCTTTCTTT
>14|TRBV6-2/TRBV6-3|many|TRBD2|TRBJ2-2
CASSRPGLVRELFF
TGTGCCAGCAGCCGGCCCGGACTAGTCCGGGAGCTGTTTTTT
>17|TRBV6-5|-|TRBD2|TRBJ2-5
CASSYFRGIAGQETQYF
TGTGCCAGCAGTTACTTCCGAGGAATAGCGGGACAAGAGACCCAGTACTTC
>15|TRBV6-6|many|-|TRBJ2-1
CASSTTTSSYNEQFF
TGTGCCAGCAGCACCACGACTAGTTCCTACAATGAGCAGTTCTTC
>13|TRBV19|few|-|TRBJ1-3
CASAPSSGNTIYF
TGTGCCAGCGCACCTAGCTCTGGAAACACCATATATTTT
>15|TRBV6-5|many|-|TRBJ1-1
CASSYSGGVSTEAFF
TGTGCCAGCAGTTACTCAGGGGGTGTAAGTACTGAAGCTTTCTTT
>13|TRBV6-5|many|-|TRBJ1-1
CASQGKRNTEAFF
TGTGCCAGCCAGGGGAAAAGAAACACTGAAGCTTTCTTT
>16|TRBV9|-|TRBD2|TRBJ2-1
CASTGGGAGGYNEQFF
TGTGCCAGCACGGGAGGAGGAGCGGGAGGGTACAATGAGCAGTTCTTC
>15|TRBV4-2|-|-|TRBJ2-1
CASSQDWESDNEQFF
TGTGCCAGCAGCCAAGATTGGGAGTCTGACAATGAGCAGTTCTTC
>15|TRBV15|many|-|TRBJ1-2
CATSREPRGTNGYTF
TGTGCCACCAGCAGAGAACCCCGGGGGACCAATGGCTACACCTTC
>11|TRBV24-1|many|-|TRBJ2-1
CATSDLNEQFF
TGTGCCACCAGTGATTTGAATGAGCAGTTCTTC
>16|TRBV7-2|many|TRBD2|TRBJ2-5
CASSPGLAGDMETQYF
TGTGCCAGCAGCCCGGGTCTAGCGGGAGACATGGAGACCCAGTACTTC
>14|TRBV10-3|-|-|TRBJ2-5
CAIRRTPYQETQYF
TGTGCCATCAGGCGGACCCCGTACCAAGAGACCCAGTACTTC
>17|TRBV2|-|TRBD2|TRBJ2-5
CASSEAHGLAAEETQYF
TGTGCCAGCAGTGAAGCGCACGGACTAGCGGCTGAAGAGACCCAGTACTTC
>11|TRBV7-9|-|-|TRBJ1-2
CASSYVSGYTF
TGTGCCAGCAGCTACGTTTCGGGCTACACCTTC
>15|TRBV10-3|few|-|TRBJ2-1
CAISPGRGGDDEQFF
TGTGCCATCAGCCCCGGTAGGGGGGGTGATGATGAGCAGTTCTTC
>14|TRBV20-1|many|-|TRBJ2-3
CSARGRGGTDTQYF
TGCAGTGCTAGGGGTCGGGGAGGCACAGATACGCAGTATTTT
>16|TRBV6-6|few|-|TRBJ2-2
CASSYGMTPSTGELFF
TGTGCCAGCAGTTACGGCATGACGCCGTCCACCGGGGAGCTGTTTTTT
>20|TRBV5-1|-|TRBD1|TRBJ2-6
CASSTIQGRTDSSGANVLTF
TGCGCCAGCAGCACCATACAGGGGCGAACTGATAGCTCTGGGGCCAACGTCCTGACTTTC
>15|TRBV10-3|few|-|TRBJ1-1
CAIRGAGASETEAFF
TGTGCCATCAGGGGCGCAGGGGCGAGTGAGACTGAAGCTTTCTTT
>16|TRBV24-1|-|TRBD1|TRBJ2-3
CATSDLRTGKTDTQYF
TGTGCCACCAGTGATTTAAGGACAGGAAAAACAGATACGCAGTATTTT
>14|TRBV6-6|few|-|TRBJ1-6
CASRGGEYNSPLHF
TGTGCCAGCAGAGGGGGGGAGTACAATTCACCCCTCCACTTT
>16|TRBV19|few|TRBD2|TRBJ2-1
CASRIIGTSGLGEQFF
TGTGCCAGTAGAATTATCGGGACTAGCGGATTGGGTGAGCAGTTCTTC
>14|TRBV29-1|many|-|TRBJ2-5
CSVEDLQGQETQYF
TGCAGCGTTGAAGATCTTCAAGGGCAAGAGACCCAGTACTTC
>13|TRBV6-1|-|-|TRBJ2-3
CASSGDRVDTQYF
TGTGCCAGCAGTGGGGACCGCGTAGATACGCAGTATTTT
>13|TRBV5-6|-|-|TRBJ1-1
CASSLPVLAEAFF
TGTGCCAGCAGCTTGCCGGTTCTCGCTGAAGCTTTCTTT
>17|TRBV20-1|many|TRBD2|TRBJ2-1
CSARDLTTSGRSGEQFF
TGCAGTGCTAGAGATTTAACGACTAGCGGGAGGTCGGGTGAGCAGTTCTTC
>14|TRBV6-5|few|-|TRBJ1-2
CASSYSNANYGYTF
TGTGCCAGCAGTTACTCGAATGCTAACTATGGCTACACCTTC
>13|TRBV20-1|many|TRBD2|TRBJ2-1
CSSSGVRYNEQFF
TGCAGTTCTAGCGGGGTGAGATACAATGAGCAGTTCTTC
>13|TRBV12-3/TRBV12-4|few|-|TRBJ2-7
CASTQDGGRPQYF
TGTGCCAGCACCCAGGACGGGGGGCGCCCGCAGTACTTC
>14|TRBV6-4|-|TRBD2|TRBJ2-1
CASSGQGGANEQFF
TGTGCCAGCAGTGGCCAGGGAGGGGCTAATGAGCAGTTCTTC